A selection of T cell receptor beta chains follows, all from one sample in a study of cytomegalovirus exposure and HLA in healthy donors. Sequencing used immunoSEQ multiplex PCR; TCRdb keeps in-frame clones, though not all of them. The sample comprises approximately 120,000 clones, just under 95% of which are singletons, and under 1.5% rests with the top ten. Sequencing used PBMCs. These TCRs come from a woman under 30 in good health and CMV-seronegative. CDR3s include the opening cysteine and the closing phenylalanine or tryptophan. The D gene is left open where the match is weak. The size field is filled for only some rows; it gives once, few, many or a size class.

TRBV6-1,TRBD1,15,few,TRBJ2-4,TGTGCCAGCAGTGTGTTAAGGGACAGAGAAAACATTCAGTACTTC,CASSVLRDRENIQYF
TRBV5-6,NA,14,NA,TRBJ1-4,TGTGCCAGCAGCGGAGGCCTAACTAATGAAAAACTGTTTTTT,CASSGGLTNEKLFF
TRBV5-4,NA,14,NA,TRBJ2-7,TGTGCCAGCAGCTTGGACAGGTACGGCTACGAGCAGTACTTC,CASSLDRYGYEQYF
TRBV28,NA,16,NA,TRBJ1-1,TGTGCCAGCAGGACGATAGCCGGTTGGAAGAGCACTGAAGCTTTCTTT,CASRTIAGWKSTEAFF
TRBV6-4,TRBD1,13,NA,TRBJ1-6,TGTGCCAGCAATTCACAGGGGCGCTCACCCCTCCACTTT,CASNSQGRSPLHF
TRBV7-9,TRBD2,15,NA,TRBJ2-1,TGTGCCAGCAGCGCGGGGGACGCCTCCTACAATGAGCAGTTCTTC,CASSAGDASYNEQFF
TRBV18,NA,13,NA,TRBJ1-2,TGTGCCAGCTCACCGGCGGCCCGCCTTGGCTACACCTTC,CASSPAARLGYTF
TRBV27,TRBD2,17,NA,TRBJ2-3,TGTGCCAGCAGTTTAGCGGTAGCGGGAGGGGACACAGATACGCAGTATTTT,CASSLAVAGGDTDTQYF
TRBV30,NA,13,NA,TRBJ1-1,TGTGCCTGGGGGGGGGAAATGAACACTGAAGCTTTCTTT,CAWGGEMNTEAFF
TRBV2,NA,14,NA,TRBJ1-6,TGTGCCAGCAGGGAGAGCTCCTATAATTCACCCCTCCACTTT,CASRESSYNSPLHF
TRBV27,NA,15,NA,TRBJ2-7,TGTGCCAGCAGTTTTCGACGGGTGGGCTCCTACGAGCAGTACTTC,CASSFRRVGSYEQYF
TRBV30,TRBD2,15,NA,TRBJ2-4,TGTGCCTGGATAGATAGCGGGGGGGCCAGGGACATTCAGTACTTC,CAWIDSGGARDIQYF
TRBV6-6,TRBD1,14,NA,TRBJ1-4,TGTGCCAGCAGTAGGGGGCCGCCTAATGAAAAACTGTTTTTT,CASSRGPPNEKLFF
TRBV11-2,TRBD1,13,NA,TRBJ1-1,TGTGCCAGCAGCCTTGACAGGGGCACTGAAGCTTTCTTT,CASSLDRGTEAFF
TRBV6-1,TRBD1,15,NA,TRBJ2-3,TGTGCCAGCAGCTCCGGGACAGTTAGATCAGATACGCAGTATTTT,CASSSGTVRSDTQYF
TRBV7-9,NA,14,NA,TRBJ2-1,TGTGCCAGCAGCTTAGCGGGAGAAGAGTATGAGCAGTTCTTC,CASSLAGEEYEQFF
TRBV6-5,TRBD1,13,NA,TRBJ2-1,TGTGCCAGCACCCACTCAGGGGGCAATGAGCAGTTCTTC,CASTHSGGNEQFF
TRBV19,NA,13,NA,TRBJ2-3,TGTGCCAGTAGTATCTCCGGCACAGATACGCAGTATTTT,CASSISGTDTQYF
TRBV5-4,NA,13,NA,TRBJ2-5,TGTGCCAGCAGCTTGAATCAACAAGAGACCCAGTACTTC,CASSLNQQETQYF
TRBV14,NA,15,NA,TRBJ2-3,TGTGCCAGCAGCCAAGGTCCCGGTGGGGGCGATACGCAGTATTTT,CASSQGPGGGDTQYF
TRBV18,NA,12,NA,TRBJ2-1,TGTGCCAGCTCACTAAAACTTGGTTCGCCGTTCTTC,CASSLKLGSPFF
TRBV2,NA,13,NA,TRBJ1-2,TGTGCCAGCAGTGAAGGGCAGGTACATGGCTACACCTTC,CASSEGQVHGYTF
TRBV6-5,NA,14,few,TRBJ1-3,TGTGCCAGCAGTTACGCCTCCCAGGTCCACACCATATATTTT,CASSYASQVHTIYF
TRBV28,NA,13,NA,TRBJ1-5,TGTGCCAGCCTGCCGGGGAGTAATCAGCCCCAGCATTTT,CASLPGSNQPQHF
TRBV6-4,TRBD2,15,NA,TRBJ2-1,TGTGCCAGCAGTTCCCTAGCGGGTCCTTACAATGAGCAGTTCTTC,CASSSLAGPYNEQFF
TRBV4-1,TRBD1,16,NA,TRBJ1-2,TGCGCCAGCAGCCCCGGACCGGGACAGACCAACTATGGCTACACCTTC,CASSPGPGQTNYGYTF
TRBV5-1,NA,12,NA,TRBJ1-2,TGCGCCAGCAGCTTGGGAGAGAAGGGCTACACCTTC,CASSLGEKGYTF
TRBV6-5,NA,13,NA,TRBJ1-1,TGTGCCAGCAGCATACAGGCTAACACTGAAGCTTTCTTT,CASSIQANTEAFF
TRBV5-1,NA,14,NA,TRBJ1-1,TGCGCCAGCAGCTTGGCCCAGTATCGTGAGGAGGCTTTCTTT,CASSLAQYREEAFF
TRBV6-1,TRBD2,16,NA,TRBJ2-7,TGTGCCAGCAGTGAAACCGGGACTAGCTTAACCTACGAGCAGTACTTC,CASSETGTSLTYEQYF
TRBV7-6,TRBD2,18,NA,TRBJ2-6,TGTGCCAGCAGCCCAAGGACTAGCGCCGGCTCTGGGGCCAACGTCCTGACTTTC,CASSPRTSAGSGANVLTF
TRBV10-2,NA,14,NA,TRBJ1-2,TGCGCCAGCAGTGAGTCGCCAAGCTCCTATGGCTACACCTTC,CASSESPSSYGYTF
TRBV7-3,TRBD1,17,NA,TRBJ1-5,TGTGCCAGCAGCTTTTGTGGACAGGGAACATTAAATCAGCCCCAGCATTTT,CASSFCGQGTLNQPQHF
TRBV9,NA,17,NA,TRBJ1-1,TGTGCCAGCAGCCCCCGGGTGTTAGGGGGGGCGAACACTGAAGCTTTCTTT,CASSPRVLGGANTEAFF
TRBV30,TRBD1,14,once,TRBJ1-1,TGTGCCTGGAGTTTGGACAGGGCGAACACTGAAGCTTTCTTT,CAWSLDRANTEAFF
TRBV7-3,TRBD1,17,NA,TRBJ2-2,TGTGCCAGCAGCCCGCCCCGCGGGACAGGGGCCACCGGGGAGCTGTTTTTT,CASSPPRGTGATGELFF
TRBV6-5,NA,13,NA,TRBJ1-2,TGTGCCAGCGGGTCCGGGATCAGGTCTGGCTACACCTTC,CASGSGIRSGYTF
TRBV2,TRBD1,15,NA,TRBJ2-2,TGTGCCAGCAGTGAATGGACAGGGCGGAACGGGGAGCTGTTTTTT,CASSEWTGRNGELFF
TRBV27,TRBD2,16,NA,TRBJ2-2,TGTGCCAGCAGTCCCGGACTAGCGGGAGGGGCCGGGGAGCTGTTTTTT,CASSPGLAGGAGELFF
TRBV15,TRBD2,16,many,TRBJ2-7,TGTGCCACCAGCAGAGATGGCCTAGCGGGAAGCGACGAGCAGTACTTC,CATSRDGLAGSDEQYF
TRBV2,NA,14,NA,TRBJ2-7,TGTGCCAGCAGTGAATGGGCGGGCCCCTACGAGCAGTACTTC,CASSEWAGPYEQYF